This T cell receptor (beta chain) was captured in a study of cytotoxic CD8 clonotypes in ibrutinib-treated CLL. Study context: The patients comprised more than ten relapsed/refractory and more than 14 treatment-naive cases, under 18 IGHV unmutated. Response was recorded as partial in about 24 patients and complete in 2; at median roughly 73 months, approximately 14 remained remitted and about 12 had progressed.

Comment on this clone: Its antigen remains unidentified.

Germline-derived CDR1 and CDR2 are SGDLS and YYNGEE. V lost 6 bases and J lost 4, with 13 bases in between. This CDR3 has 13 residues. The assay was immunoSEQ multiplex PCR, and TCRdb's table has in-frame clones only and misses some. The table shows roughly 330,000 clones, with 67% occurring only once. Notes on the study in general: Sampling of sustained-remission and progressing patients occurred at differing times. Having risen at ibrutinib response, clonality had fallen back toward baseline by progression.

Sample: PBMCs, taken after 36 months of ibrutinib treatment. The chain carries TRBV9 and TRBJ1-2; no firm D call. The source is a human donor with chronic lymphocytic leukemia. In DNA form, the CDR3 reads TGTGCCAGCACCCCGGGGAGTAGCTATGGCTACACCTTC. As protein: CASTPGSSYGYTF. Full variable domain (outside the CDR3, taken from reference TRBV9 and TRBJ1-2): DSGVTQTPKHLITATGQRVTLRCSPRSGDLSVYWYQQSLDQGLQFLIQYYNGEERAKGNILERFSAQQFPDLHSELNLSSLELGDSALYFCASTPGSSYGYTFGSGTRLTVV.